These T cell receptor beta chains were read from a single sample in a study of T cells in Graves' hyperthyroidism and ophthalmopathy. A single record per CDR3 protein comes from TCRdb applying MiXCR to the multiplex PCR reads. The table has a few hundred thousand distinct CDR3 sequences, less than 25% seen once. Sequenced material: blood. These receptor sequences come from a man aged 18 to 35 with Graves' hyperthyroidism. CDR3s include the opening cysteine and the closing phenylalanine or tryptophan. D genes are given only for firm matches.

j_call | d_call | v_call | cdr3_aa
TRBJ2-7 | TRBD2 | TRBV6-1 | CASSEATLTSGGTYEQYF
TRBJ1-1 | TRBD1 | TRBV11-3 | CASSSWDRGNTEAFF
TRBJ1-3 | NA | TRBV12-5 | CASGPPGGGGHGNTIYF
TRBJ2-7 | TRBD1 | TRBV6-1 | CASSLGQGGNYEQYF
TRBJ2-5 | NA | TRBV2 | CASSESGRRGGTQYF
TRBJ2-2 | NA | TRBV11-3 | CASSWDLGYTGELFF
TRBJ2-7 | NA | TRBV24-1 | CATSRLAYQGGSYEQYF
TRBJ1-5 | NA | TRBV25-1 | CASSDSERHQPQHF
TRBJ1-1 | NA | TRBV7-8 | CASSEPGRVTEAFF
TRBJ2-5 | NA | TRBV28 | CASSPHYTEGQETQYF
TRBJ1-1 | TRBD1 | TRBV6-1 | CASRPQGARVNTEAFF
TRBJ1-2 | TRBD1 | TRBV12-3/TRBV12-4 | CASRDMGTAANYGYTF
TRBJ2-7 | NA | TRBV13 | CASSFGSYSYEQYF